This TCR beta chain was captured in a study of early T cells in non-severe SARS-CoV-2 infection. Study as a whole: From unsorted whole blood, bulk RNA was sequenced, and the chains remained unpaired. General observations from the study: VDJdb matching, biased toward anti-spike CD8 responses, missed private and CD4 specificities.

Trimming shortened V by 4 bases and J by 2 bases, and 11 bases separated the two germline ends. The CDR3 has 13 residues. The V gene's germline CDR1 is SQVTM and CDR2 ANQGSEA. As for this clonotype: The antigen is unknown.

Attachment of unique molecular identifiers was made to individual cDNA molecules. Each CDR3 protein gets one entry after TCRdb re-called the 5' RACE reads with MiXCR. The sample holds under 75,000 distinct CDR3 sequences, about 13% seen once. The material sequenced was whole blood. The rearrangement links TRBV29-1 to TRBJ1-1; D is ambiguous. This clonotype was sampled from an adult who was a healthcare worker with PCR-confirmed SARS-CoV-2 infection or an uninfected control (not recorded which). CDR3 loop: CSVGYGSNTEAFF. The CDR3, as DNA: TGCAGCGTTGGCTATGGCAGCAACACTGAAGCTTTCTTT.